What follows are 24 T cell receptor beta chains derived from one specimen sequenced in a study of blood T cell repertoires in COVID-19. Here immunoSEQ multiplex PCR was the method, and the copy in TCRdb shows in-frame clones only, minus some. Of 95,000 to 100,000 clones listed, roughly 86% were seen once; the top ten hold 11%. Sequenced: peripheral blood. The receptors come from a woman in her twenties or thirties with acute or convalescent COVID-19.

The genes are TRBV7-8 and TRBJ2-7; TRBD1 aligns across 9 bases. With V trimmed by 3 bases and J by 5 bases, 5 bases remained unmatched. CDR3 length: 14 amino acids. Germline-derived CDR1 and CDR2 are SGHVS and FQNEAQ. In DNA, the CDR3 is TGTGCCAGCAGCTTTCGGACAGGGGTCCACGAGCAGTACTTC. Its protein product is CASSFRTGVHEQYF.

This chain joins TRBV13 and TRBJ1-3, with D maybe TRBD1 (5 bases). CDR1 is PRHDT, CDR2 FYEKMQ, per germline (reference sequence). Between the trimmed V and J ends, which lost 4 bases and 6 bases, there was a span of 10 bases. The CDR3 is 13 amino acids. DNA of the CDR3: TGTGCCAGCAGCTCGGGAGGGGTAAACACCATATATTTT. Amino acids: CASSSGGVNTIYF.

The chain employs TRBV29-1 and TRBJ2-7; D remains unclear. The CDR3 covers 13 residues. V dropped 0 bases and J dropped 3 bases, with 9 bases sitting between them. From germline, CDR1 is SQVTM and CDR2 ANQGSEA. The CDR3 region has the DNA TGCAGCGTTGAAGAAGGAGAAAGCTACGAGCAGTACTTC. As protein: CSVEEGESYEQYF.

The chain combines TRBV19 with TRBJ1-5; no clear D. V shed 7 bases and J shed 2 bases, with 15 bases lying between them. In germline, CDR1 is LNHDA, CDR2 SQIVND (reference sequence). This CDR3 is 15 amino acids long. The CDR3 reads CASTGGPFRNQPQHF. CDR3 nucleotide sequence: TGTGCCAGTACCGGCGGGCCGTTTCGCAATCAGCCCCAGCATTTT.

The chain joins TRBV18 to TRBJ1-1; possible D gene TRBD1, 6 bases. Germline CDR1 and CDR2: KGHSH and LQKENI. This CDR3 region has 14 residues. V was pared by 5 bases and J by 5 bases, with 15 bases between. CDR3 in amino acids: CASSEILTGTEAFF. The CDR3 DNA is TGTGCCAGCTCAGAGATATTGACAGGAACTGAAGCTTTCTTT.

V and J are TRBV2 and TRBJ2-3; 9 bases agree with TRBD2. The germline gives CDR1 SNHLY, CDR2 FYNNEI. The CDR3 is 18 residues long. Losses at the gene ends were 7 bases for V and 0 bases for J; bases not matched to a gene: 14. The CDR3 DNA sequence: TGTGCCAGCACGGCTAGCGGGGCTTGGACCTCGAGCACAGATACGCAGTATTTT. Amino acid sequence: CASTASGAWTSSTDTQYF.

The chain uses TRBV3-1 (or the pseudogene TRBV3-2) and TRBJ2-3; D not resolved. Germline loops: CDR1 LGHDT, CDR2 YNNKEL (reference sequence). CDR3 length: 14 amino acids. Trimming removed 2 bases from V and 5 bases from J, with 11 bases in between. CDR3 region: CASSQLSVVDTQYF. CDR3 nucleotides: TGTGCCAGCAGCCAATTAAGCGTGGTAGATACGCAGTATTTT.

V gene TRBV3-1 (or the pseudogene TRBV3-2) combines with J gene TRBJ1-6, with 7 nucleotides matching TRBD1. The trim removed 0 bases at V and 9 bases at J, leaving 8 bases unmatched. The V gene's germline CDR1 is LGHDT and CDR2 YNNKEL (reference sequence). This CDR3 is built from 16 residues. The CDR3 sequence is CASSQDRRQGVSPLHF. CDR3 coding DNA: TGTGCCAGCAGCCAAGATAGGAGGCAGGGGGTTTCACCCCTCCACTTT.

This rearrangement joins TRBV5-1 to TRBJ1-1; D call uncertain. CDR3 size: 14 residues. In germline, CDR1 is SGHRS, CDR2 YFSETQ. V lost 2 bases, J lost 1 base, and 9 bases lay in between. In DNA form, the CDR3 reads TGCGCCAGCAGCTTCGTTCAGGCGAACACTGAAGCTTTCTTT. As protein: CASSFVQANTEAFF.

The chain has TRBV27 and TRBJ2-7; TRBD2 aligns across 7 bases. V shed 1 base and J 5 bases; nucleotides not matched to a gene: 2. The CDR3 runs 13 residues. Germline V CDR1 and CDR2: MNHEY, SMNVEV (reference sequence). For the CDR3, the DNA is TGTGCCAGCAGTTTATGGGGGGGGAACGAGCAGTACTTC. Translated, it gives CASSLWGGNEQYF.

This sequence joins TRBV18 and TRBJ1-1; 10 positions agree with TRBD1. This CDR3 contains 14 residues. Germline CDR1 and CDR2: KGHSH and LQKENI. V shed 5 bases, J shed 3 bases, and the junction held 3 bases outside the gene matches. In nucleotides, the CDR3 is TGTGCCAGCTCAGCCGGGACAGGGGACACTGAAGCTTTCTTT. This encodes CASSAGTGDTEAFF.

V is TRBV5-6 and J is TRBJ2-3; TRBD2 agrees at 13 bases. The germline CDR1 and CDR2 sequences are SGHDT and YYEEEE. Trimming at V came to 3 bases and at J to 3 bases, leaving 4 bases not matched to a gene. The CDR3 totals 16 residues. The DNA for the CDR3 is TGTGCCAGCAGCTCCCTACTAGCGGGGGGGACAGATACGCAGTATTTT. Translated: CASSSLLAGGTDTQYF.

This clone has a single count. This same CDR3 is encoded by further DNA sequences in the sample. The rearrangement joins TRBV28 to TRBJ2-7; TRBD1 is a possible D gene (5 bases). Trimming removed 3 bases from V and 3 bases from J, with 6 bases in between. The CDR3 totals 12 residues. Germline assignment: CDR1 MDHEN and CDR2 SYDVKM. CDR3 sequence: CASSFRGYEQYF. The CDR3 nucleotides are TGTGCCAGCAGTTTTAGGGGCTACGAGCAGTACTTC.

This clone has a single count. The CDR3 DNA is TGCGCCAGCAGCTCCGAGGATGGGGGCCGGGAGACCCAGTACTTC. Translated, it gives CASSSEDGGRETQYF. The J gene is TRBJ2-5, the V gene TRBV5-1; D may be TRBD1 (6 bases). Germline CDR1 and CDR2: SGHRS and YFSETQ. This CDR3 comprises 15 residues. V gave up 3 bases and J gave up 5 bases, with 17 bases separating them.

The chain carries TRBV11-3 and TRBJ1-1, with D hard to call. The CDR3 spans 14 residues. CDR1 and CDR2 from the germline V gene are SGHNT and YENEEA. V dropped 11 bases and J dropped 2 bases, with 18 bases sitting between them. The CDR3 region is CARQTEPPNTEAFF. In DNA, the CDR3 is TGTGCCCGCCAAACAGAGCCGCCTAACACTGAAGCTTTCTTT.

The chain employs TRBV7-3 and TRBJ2-3; TRBD2 might be the D (6 bases). This CDR3 is built from 14 residues. CDR1 SGHTA and CDR2 FQGTGA come from the germline V gene. Trimming stripped 5 bases from V and 5 bases from J, with 14 bases between. CDR3 in DNA: TGTGCCAGCAGCCTCGGGGGTCGGGGAGATACGCAGTATTTT. Encoded protein: CASSLGGRGDTQYF.

The CDR3: CASSRTVDNSPLHF. For the CDR3, the DNA is TGCGCCAGCAGCAGGACAGTTGATAATTCACCCCTCCACTTT. The chain carries TRBV5-1 and TRBJ1-6; D possibly corresponds to TRBD1 (6 bases). CDR1 is SGHRS, CDR2 YFSETQ, per germline. V was pared by 4 bases and J by 5 bases, with 10 bases between. The CDR3 is 14 residues long.

CDR3 in amino acids: CASSRRGQGAADGYTF. CDR3 nucleotides: TGCGCCAGCAGCAGGCGAGGACAGGGGGCGGCGGATGGCTACACCTTC. The chain carries TRBV5-1 and TRBJ1-2; 11 positions match TRBD1. Per germline, CDR1 SGHRS and CDR2 YFSETQ. The CDR3 runs to 16 residues. Germline trimming cut 4 bases from V and 6 bases from J; bases unmatched to any gene: 11.

This chain connects TRBV24-1 to TRBJ2-7; 10 bases align to TRBD2. With V trimmed by 7 bases and J by 1 base, 18 bases remained unmatched. The CDR3 is 19 residues long. CDR1 and CDR2 (germline): KGHDR, SFDVKD. The CDR3 loop reads CATSPRRYSGGWESYEQYF. DNA for the CDR3: TGTGCCACCAGCCCCCGGAGGTATAGCGGGGGGTGGGAATCCTACGAGCAGTACTTC.

V usage is TRBV2 and J usage is TRBJ1-5; unclear D gene. With 0 bases removed from V and 3 bases from J, the gap between germline ends came to 12 bases. CDR3 length equals 16 residues. Looked up from germline, CDR1 is SNHLY and CDR2 is FYNNEI. CDR3 protein: CASSEAYPGFNQPQHF. The CDR3, as DNA: TGTGCCAGCAGTGAAGCCTATCCGGGATTCAATCAGCCCCAGCATTTT.

The chain employs TRBV6-5 and TRBJ1-1, with D tentatively TRBD1 (5 bases). Trimming cost V 7 bases and J 4 bases, with 7 bases left between them. This CDR3 is built from 11 residues. Germline assignment: CDR1 MNHEY and CDR2 SVGAGI. The DNA of the CDR3 is TGTGCCAGCAAGGGGATCACTGAAGCTTTCTTT. Protein sequence: CASKGITEAFF.

This clone appeared a single time. V gene TRBV12-3 or TRBV12-4 combines with J gene TRBJ1-1, with D uncertain. The CDR3 is 13 amino acids. Trimming cost V 6 bases and J 2 bases, with 10 bases left between them. In nucleotides, the CDR3 is TGTGCCAGCAGCCTACAGCCTAACACTGAAGCTTTCTTT. Its translation: CASSLQPNTEAFF.

The V and J genes are TRBV6-5 and TRBJ1-6; 8 positions agree with TRBD1. Germline lookup yields CDR1 MNHEY and CDR2 SVGAGI. V lost 4 bases, J lost 1 base, and 3 bases stayed unmatched. The CDR3 has 16 residues. The CDR3 DNA is TGTGCCAGCAGTTCCCGGACAGGGTCCTATAATTCACCCCTCCACTTT. Translating it yields CASSSRTGSYNSPLHF.

The chain is built from TRBV6-6 and TRBJ1-4; D unclear. Germline V gives CDR1 MNHNY, CDR2 SVGAGI (reference sequence). This CDR3 region has 22 residues. V dropped 5 bases and J dropped 0 bases, with 31 bases sitting between them. The CDR3, as DNA: TGTGCCAGCAGTCGATCGTACCCACTGGCGGAGGATAAAGGTGCAACTAATGAAAAACTGTTTTTT. This sequence encodes CASSRSYPLAEDKGATNEKLFF.